This T cell receptor (beta chain) was captured in a study of tumor and adjacent non-tumor tissue in lung cancer. Study information: Samples averaged roughly 4.3 million productive TCRbeta reads each.

RNA was extracted from bulk tissue without any cell sorting. Between August and November 2014, newly diagnosed, chemotherapy-naive lung cancer patients underwent thoracic surgery in China. TCRbeta libraries were built with three rounds of nested PCR, modified from ARM-PCR. Each CDR3 protein is one row after TCRdb ran MiXCR on the multiplex PCR reads. The sample shows about 82,000 distinct CDR3 sequences, over 75% of them seen only once. Remarks on this clonotype: Its antigen is unknown. At one of its ends the junction is not consistent with the germline gene, which may arise from a read error.

CDR1 SGHRS and CDR2 YFSETQ come from the germline V gene. The CDR3 loop spans 15 amino acids. Study-wide results and caveats: TCR diversity was significantly greater in tumor than normal lung tissue. Patients with more diverse tumor TCRs had worse survival.

This receptor was taken from a woman aged 50 to 65 with non-small cell lung cancer. The V gene is TRBV5-1, the J gene TRBJ2-5; 11 nucleotides align to TRBD2. The sample was lung tumor tissue. The CDR3 DNA reads TGCGCCAGCAGCAGGGGGACTAGCGGTCAAGAGACCCAGTACTTT. Its translation is CASSRGTSGQETQYF.